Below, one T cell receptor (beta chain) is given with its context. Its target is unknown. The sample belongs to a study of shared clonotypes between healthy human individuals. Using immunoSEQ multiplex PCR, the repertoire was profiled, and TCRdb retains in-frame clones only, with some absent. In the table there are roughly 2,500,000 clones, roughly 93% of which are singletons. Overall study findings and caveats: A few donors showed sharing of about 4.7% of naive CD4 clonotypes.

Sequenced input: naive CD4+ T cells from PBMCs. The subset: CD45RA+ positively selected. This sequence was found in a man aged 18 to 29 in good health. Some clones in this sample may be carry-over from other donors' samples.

CDR3 DNA: TGCGCCAGCAGCCAAAATACCGGGACAGGGCCCATCGAGCAGTACTTC. The encoded protein is CASSQNTGTGPIEQYF. This chain joins TRBV4-1 and TRBJ2-7; 9 nucleotides line up with TRBD1. CDR1 MGHRA and CDR2 YSYEKL come from the germline V gene. The CDR3 is 16 residues long. Trimming cost V 2 bases and J 6 bases; bases outside gene matches: 11.